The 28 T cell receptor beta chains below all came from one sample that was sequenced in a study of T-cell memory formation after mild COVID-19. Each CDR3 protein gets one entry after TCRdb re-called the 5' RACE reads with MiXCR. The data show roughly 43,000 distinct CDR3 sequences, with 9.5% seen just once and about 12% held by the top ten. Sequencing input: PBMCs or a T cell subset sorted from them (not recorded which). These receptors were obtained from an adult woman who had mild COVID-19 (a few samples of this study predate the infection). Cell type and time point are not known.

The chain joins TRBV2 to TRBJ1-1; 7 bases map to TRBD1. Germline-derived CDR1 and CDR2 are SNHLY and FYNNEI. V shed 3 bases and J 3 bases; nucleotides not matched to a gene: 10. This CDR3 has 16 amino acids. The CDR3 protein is CASSDLETGWDTEAFF. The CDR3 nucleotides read TGTGCCAGCAGTGATTTGGAGACAGGGTGGGACACTGAAGCTTTCTTT.

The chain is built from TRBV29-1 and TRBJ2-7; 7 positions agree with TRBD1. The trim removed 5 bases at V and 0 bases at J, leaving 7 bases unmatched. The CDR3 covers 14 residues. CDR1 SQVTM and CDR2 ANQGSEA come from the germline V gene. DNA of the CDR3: TGCAGCGTTAAACCAGGGGGAAGCTCCTACGAGCAGTACTTC. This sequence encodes CSVKPGGSSYEQYF.

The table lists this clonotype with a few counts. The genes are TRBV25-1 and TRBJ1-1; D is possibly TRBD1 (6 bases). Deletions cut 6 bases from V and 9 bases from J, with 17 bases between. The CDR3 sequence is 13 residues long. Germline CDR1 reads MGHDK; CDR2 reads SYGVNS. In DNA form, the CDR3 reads TGTGCCAGCAGAGGAGGGGGGGCAGGGAAAGCTTTCTTT. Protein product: CASRGGGAGKAFF.

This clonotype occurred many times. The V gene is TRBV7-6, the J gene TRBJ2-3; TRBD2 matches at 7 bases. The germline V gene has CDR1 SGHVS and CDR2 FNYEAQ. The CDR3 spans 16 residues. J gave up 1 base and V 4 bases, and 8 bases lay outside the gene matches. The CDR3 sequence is CASSSWGLAGTDTQYF. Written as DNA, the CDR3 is TGTGCCAGCAGCTCATGGGGCCTAGCGGGCACAGATACGCAGTATTTT.

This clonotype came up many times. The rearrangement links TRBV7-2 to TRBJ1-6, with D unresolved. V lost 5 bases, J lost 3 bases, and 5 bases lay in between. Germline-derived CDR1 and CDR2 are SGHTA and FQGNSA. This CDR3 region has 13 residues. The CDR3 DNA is TGTGCCAGCAGCCCTCACTATAATTCACCCCTCCACTTT. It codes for CASSPHYNSPLHF.

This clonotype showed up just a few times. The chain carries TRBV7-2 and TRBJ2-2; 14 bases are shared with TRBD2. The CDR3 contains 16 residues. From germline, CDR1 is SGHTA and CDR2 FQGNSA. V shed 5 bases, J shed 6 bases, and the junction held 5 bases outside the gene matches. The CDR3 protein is CASSLTSGRAAGELFF. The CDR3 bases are TGTGCCAGCAGCCTGACTAGCGGGAGGGCCGCCGGGGAGCTGTTTTTT.

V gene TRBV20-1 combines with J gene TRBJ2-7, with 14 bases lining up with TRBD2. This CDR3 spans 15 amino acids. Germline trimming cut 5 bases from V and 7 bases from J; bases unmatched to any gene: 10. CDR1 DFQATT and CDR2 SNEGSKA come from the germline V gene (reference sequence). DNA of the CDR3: TGCAGTGCTCCCGAGGGGACTAGCGGGGGCTGGGAGCAGTACTTC. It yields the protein CSAPEGTSGGWEQYF.

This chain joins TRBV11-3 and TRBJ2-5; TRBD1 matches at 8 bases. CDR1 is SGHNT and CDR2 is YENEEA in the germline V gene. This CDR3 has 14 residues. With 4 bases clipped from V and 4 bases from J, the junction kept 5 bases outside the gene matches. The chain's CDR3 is CASSSQGGGETQYF. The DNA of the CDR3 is TGTGCCAGCAGCTCACAGGGGGGAGGAGAGACCCAGTACTTC.

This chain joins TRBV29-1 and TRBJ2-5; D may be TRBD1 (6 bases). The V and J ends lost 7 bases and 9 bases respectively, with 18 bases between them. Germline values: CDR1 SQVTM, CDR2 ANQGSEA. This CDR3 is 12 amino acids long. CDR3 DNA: TGCAGCGGCGAGGGACGCGCAGGGGCCCAGTACTTC. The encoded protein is CSGEGRAGAQYF.

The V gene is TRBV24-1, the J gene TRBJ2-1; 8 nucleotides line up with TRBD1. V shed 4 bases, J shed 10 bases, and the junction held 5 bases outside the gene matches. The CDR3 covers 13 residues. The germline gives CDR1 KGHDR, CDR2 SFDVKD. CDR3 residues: CATSEGQAGEQFF. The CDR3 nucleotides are TGTGCCACCAGTGAGGGACAGGCGGGGGAGCAGTTCTTC.

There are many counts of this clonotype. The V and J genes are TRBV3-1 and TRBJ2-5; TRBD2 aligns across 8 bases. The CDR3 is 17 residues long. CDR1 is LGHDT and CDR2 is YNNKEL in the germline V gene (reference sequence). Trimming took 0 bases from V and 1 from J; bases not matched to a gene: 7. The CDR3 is CASSQDATSASQETQYF. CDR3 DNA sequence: TGTGCCAGCAGCCAAGATGCGACTAGCGCAAGCCAAGAGACCCAGTACTTC.

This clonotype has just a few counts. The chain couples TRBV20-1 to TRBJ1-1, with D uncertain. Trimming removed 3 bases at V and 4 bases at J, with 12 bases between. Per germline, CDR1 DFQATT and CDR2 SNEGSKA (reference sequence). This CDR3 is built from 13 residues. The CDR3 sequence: CSASSGSPTEAFF. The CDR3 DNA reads TGCAGTGCTAGCTCGGGTTCCCCCACTGAAGCTTTCTTT.

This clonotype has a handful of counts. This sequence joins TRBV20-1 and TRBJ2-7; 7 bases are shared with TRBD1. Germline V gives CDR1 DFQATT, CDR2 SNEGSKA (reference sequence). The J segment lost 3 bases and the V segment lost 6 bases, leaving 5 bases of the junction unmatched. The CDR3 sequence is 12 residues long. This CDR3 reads CSAPTGSYEQYF. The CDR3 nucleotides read TGCAGTGCCCCGACAGGGAGCTACGAGCAGTACTTC.

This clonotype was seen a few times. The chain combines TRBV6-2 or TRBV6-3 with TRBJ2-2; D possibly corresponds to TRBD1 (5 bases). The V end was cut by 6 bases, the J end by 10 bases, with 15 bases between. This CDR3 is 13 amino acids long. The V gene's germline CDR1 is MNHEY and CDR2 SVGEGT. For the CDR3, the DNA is TGTGCCAGCAGCTACCAGTTCAGGGTGGAGCTGTTTTTT. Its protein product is CASSYQFRVELFF.

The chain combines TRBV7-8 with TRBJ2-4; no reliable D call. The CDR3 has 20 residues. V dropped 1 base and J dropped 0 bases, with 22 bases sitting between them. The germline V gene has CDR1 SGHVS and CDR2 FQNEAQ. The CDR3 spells CASSLESPLMSSLAKNIQYF. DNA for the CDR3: TGTGCCAGCAGCTTAGAAAGCCCCTTAATGAGTTCGCTAGCCAAAAACATTCAGTACTTC.

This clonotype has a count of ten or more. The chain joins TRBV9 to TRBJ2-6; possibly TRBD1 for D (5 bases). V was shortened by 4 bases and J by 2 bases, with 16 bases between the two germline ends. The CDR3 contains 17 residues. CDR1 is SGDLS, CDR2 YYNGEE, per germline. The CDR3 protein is CASSPPLWGAGANVLTF. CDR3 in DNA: TGTGCCAGCAGCCCCCCCTTATGGGGCGCTGGGGCCAACGTCCTGACTTTC. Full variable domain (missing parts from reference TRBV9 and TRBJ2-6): DSGVTQTPKHLITATGQRVTLRCSPRSGDLSVYWYQQSLDQGLQFLIQYYNGEERAKGNILERFSAQQFPDLHSELNLSSLELGDSALYFCASSPPLWGAGANVLTFGAGSRLTVL.

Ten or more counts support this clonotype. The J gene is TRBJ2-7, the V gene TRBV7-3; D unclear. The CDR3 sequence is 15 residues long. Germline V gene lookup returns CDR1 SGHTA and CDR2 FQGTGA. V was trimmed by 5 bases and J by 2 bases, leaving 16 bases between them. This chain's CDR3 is CASSIGSRAAYEQYF. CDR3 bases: TGTGCCAGCAGCATCGGTTCCAGAGCCGCCTACGAGCAGTACTTC.

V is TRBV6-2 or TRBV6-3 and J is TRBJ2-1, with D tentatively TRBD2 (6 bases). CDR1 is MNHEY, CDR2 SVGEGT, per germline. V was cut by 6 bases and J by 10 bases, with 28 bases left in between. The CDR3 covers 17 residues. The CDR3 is CASRGGIGGEAGEEQFF. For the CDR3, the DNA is TGTGCCAGCAGGGGGGGTATCGGAGGGGAGGCAGGCGAGGAGCAGTTCTTC.

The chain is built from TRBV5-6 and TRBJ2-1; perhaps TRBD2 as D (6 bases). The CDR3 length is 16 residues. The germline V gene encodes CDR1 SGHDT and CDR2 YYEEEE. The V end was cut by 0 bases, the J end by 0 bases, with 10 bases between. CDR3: CASSLGAGSSYNEQFF. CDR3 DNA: TGTGCCAGCAGCTTGGGTGCGGGAAGCTCCTACAATGAGCAGTTCTTC.

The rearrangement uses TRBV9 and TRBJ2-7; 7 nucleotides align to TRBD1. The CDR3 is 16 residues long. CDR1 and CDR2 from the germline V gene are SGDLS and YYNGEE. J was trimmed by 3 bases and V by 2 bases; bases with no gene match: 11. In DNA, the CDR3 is TGTGCCAGCAGCGTCCAAACAGGGGAAGGTGTCTACGAGCAGTACTTC. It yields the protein CASSVQTGEGVYEQYF.

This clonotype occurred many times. CDR3 DNA sequence: TGTGCCACCAGTGACCAATCGAGGACTAGCACAGATACGCAGTATTTT. This gives the protein CATSDQSRTSTDTQYF. The V call is TRBV24-1, the J call TRBJ2-3; tentative D call: TRBD2 (5 bases). Per the germline V gene, CDR1 is KGHDR and CDR2 is SFDVKD. CDR3 length: 16 residues. The ends were cut back, 4 bases at V and 0 bases at J, with 13 bases in the middle.

The CDR3 DNA reads as TGTGCCAGCAGCCCTTCCTTAGGCTCTGGAAACACCATATATTTT. Translating gives CASSPSLGSGNTIYF. The chain joins TRBV11-2 to TRBJ1-3, with unresolved D. The CDR3 has 15 residues. Germline V gives CDR1 SGHAT, CDR2 FQNNGV. Deletions cut 5 bases from V and 0 bases from J, with 11 bases between. Drawing the rest from reference TRBV11-2 and TRBJ1-3, the complete variable domain is EAGVAQSPRYKIIEKRQSVAFWCNPISGHATLYWYQQILGQGPKLLIQFQNNGVVDDSQLPKDRFSAERLKGVDSTLKIQPAKLEDSAVYLCASSPSLGSGNTIYFGEGSWLTVV.

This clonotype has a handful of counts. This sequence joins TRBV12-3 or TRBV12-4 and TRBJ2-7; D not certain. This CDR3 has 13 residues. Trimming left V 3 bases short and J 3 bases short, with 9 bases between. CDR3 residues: CASSFDESYEQYF. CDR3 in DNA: TGTGCCAGCAGTTTCGATGAGAGCTACGAGCAGTACTTC.

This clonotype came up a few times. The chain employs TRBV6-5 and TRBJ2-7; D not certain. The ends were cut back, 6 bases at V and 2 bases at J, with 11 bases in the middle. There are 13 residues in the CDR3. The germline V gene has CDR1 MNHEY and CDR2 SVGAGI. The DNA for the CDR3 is TGTGCCAGCAGAGGCAGGTTAACCTACGAGCAGTACTTC. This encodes CASRGRLTYEQYF.

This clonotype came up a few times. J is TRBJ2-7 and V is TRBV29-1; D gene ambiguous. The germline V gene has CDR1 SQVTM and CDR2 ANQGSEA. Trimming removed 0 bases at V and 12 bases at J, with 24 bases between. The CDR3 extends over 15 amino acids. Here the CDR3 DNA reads TGCAGCGTTGAAGAAGTTGGTGGGCAAACCACCGATCGGTACTTC. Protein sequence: CSVEEVGGQTTDRYF.

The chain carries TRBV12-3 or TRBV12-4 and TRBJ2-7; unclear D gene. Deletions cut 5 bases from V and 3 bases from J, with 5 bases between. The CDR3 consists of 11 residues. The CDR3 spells CASSAHYEQYF. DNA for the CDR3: TGTGCCAGCAGTGCCCACTACGAGCAGTACTTC.

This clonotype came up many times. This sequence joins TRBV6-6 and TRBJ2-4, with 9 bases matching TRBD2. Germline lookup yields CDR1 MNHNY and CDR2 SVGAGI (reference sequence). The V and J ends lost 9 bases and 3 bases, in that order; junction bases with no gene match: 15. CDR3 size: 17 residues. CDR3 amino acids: CASLRGLAGSNKNIQYF. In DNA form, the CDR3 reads TGTGCCAGTCTAAGAGGGCTAGCGGGATCTAACAAAAACATTCAGTACTTC.

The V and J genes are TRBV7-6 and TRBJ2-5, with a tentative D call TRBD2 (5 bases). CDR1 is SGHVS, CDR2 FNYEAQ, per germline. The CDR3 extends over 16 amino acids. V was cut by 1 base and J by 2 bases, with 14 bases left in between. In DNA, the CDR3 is TGTGCCAGCAGCTTAGTCTTTCGGGGTACTCAAGAGACCCAGTACTTC. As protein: CASSLVFRGTQETQYF.